The rows below give T cell receptor beta chains drawn from one sample of a study of identical twins. TCRdb called the 5' RACE reads again in MiXCR, with one record for every CDR3 protein. The repertoire holds about 570,000 distinct CDR3 sequences, with nearly 10% as singletons. These sequences were also reported in another study, on yellow fever vaccine responses in identical twins.

The sequencing input was PBMCs. These receptors all stem from a young woman in good health. The CDR3 runs from the conserved cysteine through the conserved F or W. Each record gives: D gene, CDR3 length, J gene, clone size, V gene, CDR3 DNA, CDR3 protein. The D gene is left open where the match is weak. Some rows have no size entry. The others give once, few or many, or a class for an expanded clone.

d_gene: -; len: 12; j_gene: TRBJ2-7; abundance: -; v_gene: TRBV7-8; CDR3nt: TGTGCCAGCAGCCGACCCCCCTACGAGCAGTACTTC; CDR3aa: CASSRPPYEQYF
d_gene: -; len: 13; j_gene: TRBJ2-2; abundance: few; v_gene: TRBV7-9; CDR3nt: TGTGCCAAGGTGGTATTAGGCACCGGGGAGCTGTTTTTT; CDR3aa: CAKVVLGTGELFF
d_gene: -; len: 17; j_gene: TRBJ2-4; abundance: -; v_gene: TRBV7-2; CDR3nt: TGTGCCAGCAGCTTAGTGGGTCAGTGGGGCCCCAAAAACATTCAGTACTTC; CDR3aa: CASSLVGQWGPKNIQYF
d_gene: TRBD2; len: 13; j_gene: TRBJ2-2; abundance: -; v_gene: TRBV18; CDR3nt: TGTGCCAGCTCACAGCGGGGGCCCGGGGAGCTGTTTTTT; CDR3aa: CASSQRGPGELFF
d_gene: TRBD2; len: 15; j_gene: TRBJ2-3; abundance: many; v_gene: TRBV14; CDR3nt: TGTGCCAGCAGCCTATGGACTAGCGAGACAGATACGCAGTATTTT; CDR3aa: CASSLWTSETDTQYF
d_gene: TRBD2; len: 15; j_gene: TRBJ2-3; abundance: -; v_gene: TRBV18; CDR3nt: TGTGCCAGCTCACAGGGACTAGCGCTCACAGATACGCAGTATTTT; CDR3aa: CASSQGLALTDTQYF
d_gene: -; len: 14; j_gene: TRBJ2-7; abundance: few; v_gene: TRBV6-1; CDR3nt: TGTGCCAGCACTCCAGAGGGTTTCTCGGTCGAGCAGTACTTC; CDR3aa: CASTPEGFSVEQYF
d_gene: -; len: 13; j_gene: TRBJ1-1; abundance: -; v_gene: TRBV27; CDR3nt: TGTGCCAGCAGGCCCGGGCCCGGCACTGAAGCTTTCTTT; CDR3aa: CASRPGPGTEAFF
d_gene: TRBD2; len: 18; j_gene: TRBJ2-3; abundance: -; v_gene: TRBV12-3/TRBV12-4; CDR3nt: TGTGCCAGCAGCCCACTAGCGGGAGAGGGAGCTAGCACAGATACGCAGTATTTT; CDR3aa: CASSPLAGEGASTDTQYF
d_gene: TRBD2; len: 12; j_gene: TRBJ2-5; abundance: many; v_gene: TRBV20-1; CDR3nt: TGCAGTGCTAGGTCGCGGGGGGGGACCCAGTACTTC; CDR3aa: CSARSRGGTQYF
d_gene: -; len: 17; j_gene: TRBJ2-4; abundance: few; v_gene: TRBV4-3; CDR3nt: TGCGCCAGCAGCCAAGATTTGTCCGGGGTAGCCAAAAACATTCAGTACTTC; CDR3aa: CASSQDLSGVAKNIQYF
d_gene: -; len: 15; j_gene: TRBJ2-5; abundance: -; v_gene: TRBV5-1; CDR3nt: TGCGCCAGCAGCTCCCCTCAGGGGTACCAAGAGACCCAGTACTTC; CDR3aa: CASSSPQGYQETQYF
d_gene: TRBD1; len: 15; j_gene: TRBJ2-3; abundance: many; v_gene: TRBV7-6; CDR3nt: TGTGCCAGCAGCCTGGGACAGGGGAAGGCAGATACGCAGTATTTT; CDR3aa: CASSLGQGKADTQYF
d_gene: TRBD2; len: 15; j_gene: TRBJ2-5; abundance: many; v_gene: TRBV27; CDR3nt: TGTGCCAGCAGTCCCCGGGACTATTTGTCGAGGACCCAGTACTTC; CDR3aa: CASSPRDYLSRTQYF
d_gene: -; len: 15; j_gene: TRBJ2-1; abundance: few; v_gene: TRBV20-1; CDR3nt: TGCAGTGCCGAGGCTGAACTCCCCGCCTACAATGAGCAGTTCTTC; CDR3aa: CSAEAELPAYNEQFF
d_gene: TRBD2; len: 17; j_gene: TRBJ2-3; abundance: -; v_gene: TRBV20-1; CDR3nt: TGCAGTGCTAGAGATGTTCTCGGGAGGGGTCGCACAGATACGCAGTATTTT; CDR3aa: CSARDVLGRGRTDTQYF
d_gene: -; len: 16; j_gene: TRBJ1-2; abundance: -; v_gene: TRBV4-1; CDR3nt: TGCGCCAGCAGCCAAGATATGGGGGGCATAGACTATGGCTACACCTTC; CDR3aa: CASSQDMGGIDYGYTF
d_gene: -; len: 12; j_gene: TRBJ2-3; abundance: many; v_gene: TRBV29-1; CDR3nt: TGCAGCGTTGATGAGGGCACAGATACGCAGTATTTT; CDR3aa: CSVDEGTDTQYF
d_gene: TRBD2; len: 15; j_gene: TRBJ2-5; abundance: few; v_gene: TRBV10-3; CDR3nt: TGTGCCACCGCTGGGGCTACTAGCGGCCAAGAGACCCAGTACTTC; CDR3aa: CATAGATSGQETQYF
d_gene: -; len: 12; j_gene: TRBJ2-7; abundance: -; v_gene: TRBV7-2; CDR3nt: TGTGCCAGCAGCTTAGAGGGTGTGGACCAGTACTTC; CDR3aa: CASSLEGVDQYF
d_gene: TRBD1; len: 14; j_gene: TRBJ2-2; abundance: -; v_gene: TRBV20-1; CDR3nt: TGCAGTGCTCGGGACAGGGGGGACACCGGGGAGCTGTTTTTT; CDR3aa: CSARDRGDTGELFF
d_gene: TRBD1; len: 13; j_gene: TRBJ2-2; abundance: few; v_gene: TRBV27; CDR3nt: TGTGCCAGCAGCGGACAGGCGGCCGGGGAGCTGTTTTTT; CDR3aa: CASSGQAAGELFF
d_gene: -; len: 14; j_gene: TRBJ2-3; abundance: few; v_gene: TRBV10-3; CDR3nt: TGTGCCATCAGTAGGGGGGCTAGCACAGATACGCAGTATTTT; CDR3aa: CAISRGASTDTQYF
d_gene: TRBD1; len: 19; j_gene: TRBJ2-4; abundance: few; v_gene: TRBV4-3; CDR3nt: TGCGCCAGCAGCCAAGGGGGACAGGGCGTTATGGGGGCCAAAAACATTCAGTACTTC; CDR3aa: CASSQGGQGVMGAKNIQYF
d_gene: TRBD2; len: 14; j_gene: TRBJ2-2; abundance: many; v_gene: TRBV24-1; CDR3nt: TGTGCCGCAAGCGGGGGCCGGGGCACCGGGGAGCTGTTTTTT; CDR3aa: CAASGGRGTGELFF
d_gene: -; len: 12; j_gene: TRBJ1-4; abundance: many; v_gene: TRBV15; CDR3nt: TGTGCCACCAGCAGAAACCAGGGAAAACTGTTTTTT; CDR3aa: CATSRNQGKLFF
d_gene: TRBD1; len: 16; j_gene: TRBJ2-3; abundance: -; v_gene: TRBV3-1; CDR3nt: TGTGCCAGCAGCCAAACAGGACAGGGCCTCACAGATACGCAGTATTTT; CDR3aa: CASSQTGQGLTDTQYF
d_gene: TRBD2; len: 17; j_gene: TRBJ2-7; abundance: -; v_gene: TRBV18; CDR3nt: TGTGCCAGCTCACCCCTTAGTGCGGGGGACTCATCCTACGAGCAGTACTTC; CDR3aa: CASSPLSAGDSSYEQYF
d_gene: -; len: 15; j_gene: TRBJ1-2; abundance: few; v_gene: TRBV5-1; CDR3nt: TGCGCCAGCAGCTTGGGGGATAGCGCAGACTATGGCTACACCTTC; CDR3aa: CASSLGDSADYGYTF
d_gene: TRBD2; len: 15; j_gene: TRBJ2-1; abundance: many; v_gene: TRBV12-3/TRBV12-4; CDR3nt: TGTGCCAGCAGTTTGAGACTAGCGGGAGATGATGAGCAGTTCTTC; CDR3aa: CASSLRLAGDDEQFF
d_gene: -; len: 12; j_gene: TRBJ2-1; abundance: many; v_gene: TRBV24-1; CDR3nt: TGTGCCACCAGTCCAAGAAACAATGAGCAGTTCTTC; CDR3aa: CATSPRNNEQFF
d_gene: TRBD1; len: 15; j_gene: TRBJ1-6; abundance: few; v_gene: TRBV20-1; CDR3nt: TGCAGTGCTAGTGGACAGGACAGGGGAAATTCACCCCTCCACTTT; CDR3aa: CSASGQDRGNSPLHF
d_gene: TRBD1; len: 16; j_gene: TRBJ2-1; abundance: few; v_gene: TRBV28; CDR3nt: TGTGCCAGCAGCTCTTCTCGGACAGGTCGGTACAATGAGCAGTTCTTC; CDR3aa: CASSSSRTGRYNEQFF
d_gene: -; len: 14; j_gene: TRBJ2-2; abundance: -; v_gene: TRBV5-1; CDR3nt: TGCGCCAGCAGCTTTGGGGCCGCCACCGGGGAGCTGTTTTTT; CDR3aa: CASSFGAATGELFF
d_gene: -; len: 12; j_gene: TRBJ2-1; abundance: many; v_gene: TRBV29-1; CDR3nt: TGCAGCGTTACAAACCCTCCCAATGAGCAGTTCTTC; CDR3aa: CSVTNPPNEQFF
d_gene: TRBD2; len: 14; j_gene: TRBJ2-1; abundance: few; v_gene: TRBV27; CDR3nt: TGTGCCAGCAGCCCAGCGGGAGGGTACAATGAGCAGTTCTTC; CDR3aa: CASSPAGGYNEQFF
d_gene: -; len: 15; j_gene: TRBJ2-5; abundance: many; v_gene: TRBV25-1; CDR3nt: TGTGCCAGCAGTGAATGGGTGGGGCAGGGGGAGACCCAGTACTTC; CDR3aa: CASSEWVGQGETQYF
d_gene: -; len: 12; j_gene: TRBJ2-2; abundance: -; v_gene: TRBV19; CDR3nt: TGTGCCAGTAGCCCATCGAGAGGGGAGCTGTTTTTT; CDR3aa: CASSPSRGELFF
d_gene: -; len: 11; j_gene: TRBJ2-1; abundance: many; v_gene: TRBV29-1; CDR3nt: TGCAGCGTTGAGGGATACAATGAGCAGTTCTTC; CDR3aa: CSVEGYNEQFF
d_gene: -; len: 12; j_gene: TRBJ2-1; abundance: many; v_gene: TRBV2; CDR3nt: TGTGCCAGCAGTGAATGGGGGAATGAGCAGTTCTTC; CDR3aa: CASSEWGNEQFF
d_gene: TRBD2; len: 19; j_gene: TRBJ2-3; abundance: few; v_gene: TRBV10-3; CDR3nt: TGTGCCATCAGTGAGATTGGGCTAGCGGGAGGAGACAACACAGATACGCAGTATTTT; CDR3aa: CAISEIGLAGGDNTDTQYF
d_gene: TRBD1; len: 16; j_gene: TRBJ1-1; abundance: -; v_gene: TRBV11-1; CDR3nt: TGTGCCAGCAGCTTACGAGACAGGGGGCCTGGCACTGAAGCTTTCTTT; CDR3aa: CASSLRDRGPGTEAFF
d_gene: -; len: 17; j_gene: TRBJ2-3; abundance: few; v_gene: TRBV27; CDR3nt: TGTGCCAGCAGTTTATCGATAGGGATCGGGCAAAGAGATACGCAGTATTTT; CDR3aa: CASSLSIGIGQRDTQYF
d_gene: -; len: 13; j_gene: TRBJ2-7; abundance: many; v_gene: TRBV29-1; CDR3nt: TGCAGCGTTGAGCAGGGAGATGGGTACGAGCAGTACTTC; CDR3aa: CSVEQGDGYEQYF
d_gene: TRBD1; len: 14; j_gene: TRBJ2-1; abundance: -; v_gene: TRBV5-1; CDR3nt: TGCGCCAGCAGCTCGGACAGGGGACACAATGAGCAGTTCTTC; CDR3aa: CASSSDRGHNEQFF
d_gene: -; len: 17; j_gene: TRBJ2-5; abundance: few; v_gene: TRBV11-2; CDR3nt: TGTGCCAGCAGCGTTAGACAGGGTTATTCGGCGGAGGGGACCCAGTACTTC; CDR3aa: CASSVRQGYSAEGTQYF
d_gene: -; len: 13; j_gene: TRBJ2-5; abundance: -; v_gene: TRBV7-2; CDR3nt: TGTGCCAGTGAAGCGGGCCCACAAGAGACCCAGTACTTC; CDR3aa: CASEAGPQETQYF
d_gene: TRBD1; len: 15; j_gene: TRBJ2-3; abundance: -; v_gene: TRBV24-1; CDR3nt: TGTGCCACCAGTGATGCGACAGGGCTATCAGATACGCAGTATTTT; CDR3aa: CATSDATGLSDTQYF
d_gene: -; len: 15; j_gene: TRBJ2-7; abundance: -; v_gene: TRBV5-1; CDR3nt: TGCGCCAGCAGCTCTAGCGCCGGCGTCCCCTACGAGCAGTACTTC; CDR3aa: CASSSSAGVPYEQYF
d_gene: -; len: 16; j_gene: TRBJ2-7; abundance: -; v_gene: TRBV7-9; CDR3nt: TGTGCCAGCAGCTTGATCGACGCTCTGGGAGTAAGCGAGCAGTACTTC; CDR3aa: CASSLIDALGVSEQYF
d_gene: TRBD2; len: 14; j_gene: TRBJ2-1; abundance: few; v_gene: TRBV12-3/TRBV12-4; CDR3nt: TGTGCCAGCAAGGGGCTAGCGGGCCACAATGAGCAGTTCTTC; CDR3aa: CASKGLAGHNEQFF
d_gene: -; len: 14; j_gene: TRBJ2-7; abundance: few; v_gene: TRBV6-2/TRBV6-3; CDR3nt: TGTGCCAGCAGTTACGACGGACGCTCCTACGAGCAGTACTTC; CDR3aa: CASSYDGRSYEQYF
d_gene: -; len: 13; j_gene: TRBJ2-2; abundance: few; v_gene: TRBV4-2; CDR3nt: TGTGCCAGCAGCCAAGAGCCCACCGGGGAGCTGTTTTTT; CDR3aa: CASSQEPTGELFF
d_gene: -; len: 13; j_gene: TRBJ2-7; abundance: few; v_gene: TRBV10-3; CDR3nt: TGTGCCATCAGCGATATAGACAGATACGAGCAGTACTTC; CDR3aa: CAISDIDRYEQYF
d_gene: -; len: 16; j_gene: TRBJ2-3; abundance: -; v_gene: TRBV5-4; CDR3nt: TGTGCCAGCAGTTCTTGGAGCTCGTTCGGGGCAGATACGCAGTATTTT; CDR3aa: CASSSWSSFGADTQYF